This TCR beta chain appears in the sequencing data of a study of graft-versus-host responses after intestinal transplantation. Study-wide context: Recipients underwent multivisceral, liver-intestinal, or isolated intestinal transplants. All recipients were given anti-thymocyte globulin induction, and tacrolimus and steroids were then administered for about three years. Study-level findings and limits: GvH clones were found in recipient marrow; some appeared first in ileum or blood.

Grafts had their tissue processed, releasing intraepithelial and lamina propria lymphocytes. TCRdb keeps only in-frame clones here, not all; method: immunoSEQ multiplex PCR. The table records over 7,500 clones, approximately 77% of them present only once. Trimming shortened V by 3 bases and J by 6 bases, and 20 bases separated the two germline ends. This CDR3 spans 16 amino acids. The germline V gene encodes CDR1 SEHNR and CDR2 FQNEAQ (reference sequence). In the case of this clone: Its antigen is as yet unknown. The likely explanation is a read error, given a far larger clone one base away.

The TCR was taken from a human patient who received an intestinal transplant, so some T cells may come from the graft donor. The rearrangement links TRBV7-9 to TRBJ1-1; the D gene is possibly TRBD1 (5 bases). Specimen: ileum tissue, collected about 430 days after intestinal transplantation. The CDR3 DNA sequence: TGTGCCAGCAGCTTGGGCCGGGGCGACAAGAGGCCTGAAGCTTTCTTT. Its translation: CASSLGRGDKRPEAFF.